This TCR beta chain was retrieved from a study of blood T cell repertoires in COVID-19. The assay was immunoSEQ multiplex PCR, and TCRdb's table has in-frame clones only and misses some. In the table there are roughly 180,000 clones, roughly 81% of which are singletons. Notes on this clone: The sample carries other DNA sequences with the same CDR3.

Specimen: peripheral blood. This TCR was recovered from a woman over 75 with COVID-19, enrolled during active disease.

Here the CDR3 DNA reads TGCGCCAGCAGCTTGGCCTTAGCGGGAGTCACAGATACGCAGTATTTT. This sequence encodes CASSLALAGVTDTQYF. This rearrangement joins TRBV5-1 to TRBJ2-3, with 9 bases matching TRBD2. The trim removed 0 bases at V and 2 bases at J, leaving 4 bases unmatched. Germline V CDR1 and CDR2: SGHRS, YFSETQ. The CDR3 extends over 16 amino acids.